This T cell receptor (beta chain) was identified during a study of blood T cell repertoires in COVID-19. Across the study: The analysed material was cDNA or gDNA that came from T cells, B-cell-depleted T cells, or PBMCs.

Original data processing: For nucleated cells, counts were estimated from reference gene primer amplification. Here immunoSEQ multiplex PCR was the method, and the copy in TCRdb shows in-frame clones only, minus some. The DNA gave D and trimming, while V, J and clone size come from that table. The table lists about 180,000 clones, roughly four fifths of them singletons. Germline V gene data show CDR1 as DFQATT and CDR2 as SNEGSKA (reference sequence). Trimming at V came to 3 bases and at J to 6 bases, leaving 5 bases not matched to a gene. The CDR3 spans 14 residues. This chain links TRBV20-1 with TRBJ2-1, with 10 bases lining up with TRBD2. Sequenced sample: peripheral blood. The TCR was taken from a woman in her 70s with COVID-19, enrolled during active disease. The CDR3 DNA is TGCAGTGCTAGTGAACTAGCGGGATTCAATGAGCAGTTCTTC. Translating gives CSASELAGFNEQFF.